This T cell receptor (beta chain) was obtained from a study of T-cell reconstitution after alpha-beta-depleted transplantation in children. This clonotype has a handful of counts. The TCRbeta library incorporated unique molecular identifiers. TCRdb re-called the PCR reads through MiXCR, storing one row per CDR3 protein. This repertoire shows about 870,000 distinct CDR3 sequences, approximately 15% found once; its top ten account for approximately 5%. The CDR3 extends over 15 amino acids. Germline V gene data show CDR1 as SGHTA and CDR2 as FQGTGA. V shed 4 bases and J shed 2 bases, with 13 bases lying between them.

The starting material was PBMCs, mostly from graft donor cells, obtained 360 days after TCRalphabeta/CD19-depleted stem cell transplant. The chain employs TRBV7-3 and TRBJ2-3; no reliable D call. The TCR comes from a male patient under 18 who had a stem cell transplant for acute lymphoblastic leukemia, so the T cells may come from the graft donor. CDR3 nucleotides: TGTGCCAGCAGCTCTCTGGGATCCTTCACAGATACGCAGTATTTT. This sequence encodes CASSSLGSFTDTQYF. Based on the CDR3 plus reference TRBV7-3 and TRBJ2-3, the full variable domain is GAGVSQTPSNKVTEKGKYVELRCDPISGHTALYWYRQSLGQGPEFLIYFQGTGAADDSGLPNDRFFAVRPEGSVSTLKIQRTERGDSAVYLCASSSLGSFTDTQYFGPGTRLTVL.